The clone carrying this T cell receptor (beta chain) was seen repeatedly, ten times or more. The antigen is not known. Library construction for TCR beta used iRepertoire HTBI primers and Arm-PCR of CDR3 regions. TCRdb itself ran the multiplex PCR reads through MiXCR, one entry per CDR3 protein. This sample yields some 370,000 distinct CDR3 sequences, of which under 25% are seen a single time; 20% to 25% belongs to the top ten. V gave up 5 bases and J gave up 2 bases; unmatched junction bases: 8. From germline, CDR1 is DFQATT and CDR2 SNEGSKA (reference sequence). The CDR3 loop spans 14 amino acids. This record comes from a study of regulatory T cells in long-lasting Graves disease. Turning to the study itself: The criterion for persistent Graves' disease was over 5 years of antithyroid drugs with positive TSH receptor antibodies. Study-wide findings and caveats: Having only a small sample size may have limited accuracy. Clonotypes that were public and shared totalled 2,500 to 3,500 in persistent patients versus around 970 in new patients. Repertoires from persistent disease leaned toward TRBV28, TRBJ1-2 and TRBJ2-5.

Time point described: persistent/refractory GD, antithyroid drugs over 5 years with positive TRAb. There was RNA extracted from PBMCs, and the TCR library was made from it. The chain joins TRBV20-1 to TRBJ2-7; 8 bases are a match to TRBD2. Here the sequenced sample was peripheral blood mononuclear cells (PBMCs), taken when the disease was refractory, from a patient treated with antithyroid drugs. The TCR originated in a female donor with Graves disease. The DNA for the CDR3 is TGCAGTGCTCCGGGAGGGGCAGGACCCTACGAGCAGTACTTC. Translating it yields CSAPGGAGPYEQYF.